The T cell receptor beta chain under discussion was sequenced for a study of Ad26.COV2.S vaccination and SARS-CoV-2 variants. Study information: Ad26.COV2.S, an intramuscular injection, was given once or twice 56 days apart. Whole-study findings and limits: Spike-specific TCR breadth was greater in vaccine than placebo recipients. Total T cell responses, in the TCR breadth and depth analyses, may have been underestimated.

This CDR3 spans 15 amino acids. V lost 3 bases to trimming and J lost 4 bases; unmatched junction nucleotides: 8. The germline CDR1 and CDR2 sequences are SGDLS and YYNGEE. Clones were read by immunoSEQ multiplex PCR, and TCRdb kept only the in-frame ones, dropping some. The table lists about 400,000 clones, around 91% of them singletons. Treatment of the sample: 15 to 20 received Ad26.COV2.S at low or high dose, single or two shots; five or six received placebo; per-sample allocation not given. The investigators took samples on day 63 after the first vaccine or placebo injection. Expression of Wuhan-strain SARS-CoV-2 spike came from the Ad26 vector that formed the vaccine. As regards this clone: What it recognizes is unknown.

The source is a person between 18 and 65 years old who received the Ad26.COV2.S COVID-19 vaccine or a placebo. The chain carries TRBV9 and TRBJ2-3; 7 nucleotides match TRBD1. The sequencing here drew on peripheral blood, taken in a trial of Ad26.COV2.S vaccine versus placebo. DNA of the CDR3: TGTGCCAGCAGCGGGAGACAGGGAACCCCAGATACGCAGTATTTT. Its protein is CASSGRQGTPDTQYF.